This passage covers 11 T cell receptor beta chains from one sample sequenced in a study of beta chain features in type 1 diabetes. Every bit of the isolated RNA underwent reverse transcription, so sequencing read expressed TCRB transcripts. Profiled with immunoSEQ multiplex PCR; TCRdb holds only in-frame clones, not every one. The table shows about 330,000 clones, with around 10% occurring only once. Sequenced material: naive CD4+ T cells from blood. These receptors came from a woman in her twenties or thirties in good health.

V gene TRBV18 combines with J gene TRBJ2-5, with 9 bases lining up with TRBD2. The length of the CDR3 is 17 residues. V trimming: 1 base; J trimming: 4 bases; junction bases outside the gene matches: 10. Germline CDR1 KGHSH, CDR2 LQKENI. The DNA of the CDR3 is TGTGCCAGCTCACCACGGCGGTTAGCGGGAGATGCAGAGACCCAGTACTTC. It codes for CASSPRRLAGDAETQYF.

This chain uses TRBV28 with TRBJ2-7; TRBD1 aligns across 9 bases. The CDR3 is 15 amino acids. J gave up 5 bases and V 5 bases, and 10 bases lay outside the gene matches. Per the germline V gene, CDR1 is MDHEN and CDR2 is SYDVKM. In nucleotides, the CDR3 is TGTGCCAGCAGTCCCGGGACAGGGAGTTTCGACGAGCAGTACTTC. Protein: CASSPGTGSFDEQYF.

This clone was seen more than once but under ten times. V gene TRBV28 combines with J gene TRBJ2-7; 7 bases fit TRBD2. Trimming took 5 bases from V and 0 from J; bases not matched to a gene: 16. Germline V CDR1 and CDR2: MDHEN, SYDVKM. This CDR3 spans 18 amino acids. CDR3: CASSDPRGSGRSSYEQYF. The CDR3 DNA follows: TGTGCCAGCAGTGACCCCCGAGGTAGCGGGCGCAGCTCCTACGAGCAGTACTTC. Drawing the rest from reference TRBV28 and TRBJ2-7, the complete variable domain is DVKVTQSSRYLVKRTGEKVFLECVQDMDHENMFWYRQDPGLGLRLIYFSYDVKMKEKGDIPEGYSVSREKKERFSLILESASTNQTSMYLCASSDPRGSGRSSYEQYFGPGTRLTVT.

This rearrangement joins TRBV25-1 to TRBJ2-1; maybe TRBD1 (6 bases). Between the trimmed V and J ends, which lost 3 bases and 4 bases, there was a span of 13 bases. The germline V gene has CDR1 MGHDK and CDR2 SYGVNS. This CDR3 region has 15 residues. The CDR3 DNA follows: TGTGCCAGCAGTGACGGACAGTCAACTTACAATGAGCAGTTCTTC. This gives the protein CASSDGQSTYNEQFF.

DNA of the CDR3: TGCGCCAGCAGCCAAGGACCGGGACTGGACTTTACGAGCTCCTACGAGCAGTACTTC. Its translation is CASSQGPGLDFTSSYEQYF. J is TRBJ2-7 and V is TRBV4-3; TRBD2 might be the D (6 bases). Germline V CDR1 and CDR2: LGHNA, YSLEER. There are 19 residues in the CDR3. Trimming shortened V by 1 base and J by 0 bases, and 22 bases separated the two germline ends.

This clone appeared a few times. The V and J genes are TRBV9 and TRBJ2-7; TRBD2 aligns across 11 bases. Germline V gives CDR1 SGDLS, CDR2 YYNGEE. V was pared by 3 bases and J by 3 bases, with 5 bases of the junction left unmatched. The CDR3 is 15 amino acids. The DNA for the CDR3 is TGTGCCAGCAGCGCCGGGACTAGCGGACTCTACGAGCAGTACTTC. As protein: CASSAGTSGLYEQYF.

V and J are TRBV5-4 and TRBJ2-4, with 7 bases that match TRBD2. CDR3 length: 16 amino acids. The germline V gene encodes CDR1 SGHNT and CDR2 YYREEE (reference sequence). J was trimmed by 4 bases and V by 4 bases; bases with no gene match: 11. In nucleotides, the CDR3 is TGTGCCAGCAGCGGTGTGACGGGAGGCCCTAAAAACATTCAGTACTTC. Encoded protein: CASSGVTGGPKNIQYF.

The chain links TRBV9 to TRBJ1-1, with D maybe TRBD1 (5 bases). Germline-derived CDR1 and CDR2 are SGDLS and YYNGEE. The CDR3 consists of 15 residues. V was pared by 0 bases and J by 4 bases, with 13 bases between. DNA for the CDR3: TGTGCCAGCAGCGTAGCTTCCGGGGGTGTCACTGAAGCTTTCTTT. It yields the protein CASSVASGGVTEAFF.

This clone was seen only a few times. The chain couples TRBV10-3 to TRBJ1-4; D ambiguous. V was shortened by 6 bases and J by 8 bases, with 7 bases between the two germline ends. The CDR3 loop spans 11 amino acids. Looked up from germline, CDR1 is ENHRY and CDR2 is SYGVKD. CDR3 amino acids: CAIRVEEKLFF. CDR3 nucleotides: TGTGCCATCAGGGTGGAGGAAAAACTGTTTTTT.

This clone came up a few times. The chain has TRBV28 and TRBJ2-7, with a tentative D call TRBD2 (6 bases). V lost 5 bases to trimming and J lost 7 bases, with 6 bases between them. CDR3 size: 10 residues. The germline CDR1 and CDR2 sequences are MDHEN and SYDVKM. CDR3 nucleotide sequence: TGTGCCAGCAGTGGGGGGGAGCAGTACTTC. Translation gives CASSGGEQYF.

The rearrangement links TRBV30 to TRBJ1-4; D gene unclear. The germline gives CDR1 GTSNPN, CDR2 SVGIG (reference sequence). This CDR3 has 11 residues. V was shortened by 7 bases and J by 3 bases, with 6 bases between the two germline ends. The CDR3 nucleotides read TGTGCCTCGTCGGCTAATGAAAAACTGTTTTTT. It encodes CASSANEKLFF.